This TCR beta chain was recovered during a study of response to subunit inactivated influenza vaccine. Study-wide results and caveats: Authors proposed each seasonal influenza vaccination draws in few new T cells.

This clonotype was seen many times. The antigen is undetermined. The CDR3 runs 11 residues. Per the germline V gene, CDR1 is SNHLY and CDR2 is FYNNEI. Trimming cost V 5 bases and J 7 bases, with 6 bases left between them. From the RT-PCR reads, TCRdb called clonotypes with MiXCR, one entry per CDR3 protein. Of about 780,000 distinct CDR3 sequences listed, around a sixth are singletons. The clonotype comes from a man aged 50 to 59 who received an inactivated influenza vaccine. J is TRBJ2-1 and V is TRBV2, with D possibly matching TRBD1 (5 bases). The starting material was PBMCs from blood, obtained roughly 5 days after vaccination. The CDR3 DNA follows: TGTGCCAGCAGTACAGGAAATGAGCAGTTCTTC. Its translation is CASSTGNEQFF.